Each of the 9 T cell receptor beta chains below was sequenced from the same sample in a study of identical twins. Each CDR3 protein is one row after TCRdb ran MiXCR on the 5' RACE reads. The profile shows approximately 890,000 distinct CDR3 sequences, around 12% of them singletons. The sample was also reused in another study, on yellow fever vaccine responses in identical twins.

Source material: PBMCs. These TCRs come from a woman aged 18-35 years in good health.

This clonotype has a handful of counts. The V call is TRBV28, the J call TRBJ2-1; D not resolved. Trimming shortened V by 0 bases and J by 9 bases, and 6 bases separated the two germline ends. The CDR3 is 12 amino acids. Germline V gene sequence: CDR1 MDHEN, CDR2 SYDVKM. CDR3: CASSLWRSEQFF. The DNA for the CDR3 is TGTGCCAGCAGTTTATGGAGGAGTGAGCAGTTCTTC.

CDR3 region: CASSPPNPGGTDTQYF. The CDR3 DNA is TGTGCCAGCAGCCCACCCAACCCGGGGGGCACAGATACGCAGTATTTT. The chain carries TRBV7-9 and TRBJ2-3, with D perhaps TRBD2 (6 bases). The germline V and J ends were trimmed by 5 bases and 1 base, with 16 bases remaining between them. Germline loops: CDR1 SEHNR, CDR2 FQNEAQ (reference sequence). CDR3 length: 16 amino acids.

The chain combines TRBV10-3 with TRBJ1-2; D remains ambiguous. The CDR3 has 12 residues. The V gene lost 0 bases and the J gene lost 6 bases, with 5 bases spanning the gap. CDR1 ENHRY and CDR2 SYGVKD come from the germline V gene. The DNA of the CDR3 is TGTGCCATCAGTGAGTCTCTGGATGGCTACACCTTC. It yields the protein CAISESLDGYTF.

This clonotype was counted ten times or more. The rearrangement uses TRBV12-3 or TRBV12-4 and TRBJ1-5; D not certain. The CDR3 runs 14 residues. V gave up 2 bases and J gave up 6 bases, with 11 bases separating them. CDR3 coding DNA: TGTGCCAGCAGTTTACGAGGGAATAGTCAGCCCCAGCATTTT. It is translated as CASSLRGNSQPQHF.

This clonotype appeared a few times. The chain has TRBV10-3 and TRBJ2-2, with D perhaps assigned TRBD1 or TRBD2 (5 bases each). The V end was cut by 6 bases, the J end by 4 bases, with 18 bases between. This CDR3 is 16 amino acids long. Germline V gene sequence: CDR1 ENHRY, CDR2 SYGVKD. CDR3 region: CAISGTGTNPTGELFF. DNA of the CDR3: TGTGCCATCAGCGGAACCGGGACGAACCCCACCGGGGAGCTGTTTTTT.

This chain joins TRBV11-2 and TRBJ2-2; the D is unclear. Trimming removed 0 bases at V and 6 bases at J, with 14 bases between. Germline CDR1 SGHAT, CDR2 FQNNGV. The length of the CDR3 is 16 residues. CDR3 in DNA: TGTGCCAGCAGCTTAGATCGAATTGGGTTGTCCGGGGAGCTGTTTTTT. This translates into CASSLDRIGLSGELFF.

In its sample, this clonotype was seen a few times. The rearrangement links TRBV2 to TRBJ2-7, with D perhaps matching TRBD1 or TRBD2 (5 bases each). Trimming took off 7 bases at V and 3 bases at J, with 13 bases between the two ends. Germline lookup yields CDR1 SNHLY and CDR2 FYNNEI. The CDR3 extends over 13 amino acids. The CDR3: CASKEDTLYEQYF. The CDR3, as DNA: TGTGCCAGCAAGGAGGACACACTCTACGAGCAGTACTTC.

The chain employs TRBV7-2 and TRBJ2-2; the D is unclear. CDR1 is SGHTA, CDR2 FQGNSA, per germline. V gave up 5 bases and J gave up 3 bases, with 7 bases separating them. The CDR3 is made up of 13 amino acids. CDR3 coding DNA: TGTGCCAGCAGCCTTTGGGACACCGGGGAGCTGTTTTTT. Its translation is CASSLWDTGELFF.

This clonotype was observed a handful of times. This rearrangement joins TRBV4-1 to TRBJ2-1; D is perhaps TRBD1 or TRBD2 (5 bases each). Between the trimmed V and J ends, which lost 4 bases and 5 bases, there was a span of 18 bases. This CDR3 comprises 16 residues. From germline, CDR1 is MGHRA and CDR2 YSYEKL. For the CDR3, the DNA is TGCGCCAGCAGCCCCCCCCGAGGGGCAGGGAACAATGAGCAGTTCTTC. It specifies CASSPPRGAGNNEQFF.